The 9 T cell receptor beta chains below all came from one sample that was sequenced in a study of human T cells and chemical hapten exposure. TCRdb called the RACE reads again in MiXCR, with one record for every CDR3 protein. The table includes under 400,000 distinct CDR3 sequences, around 5.5% detected once. Time point here: pre-sensitization, week 0. Stated treatment: therapeutic diphenylcyclopropenone sensitization with weekly scalp DPC. Sequenced here: whole blood, sampled in connection with sensitization to the hapten diphenylcyclopropenone (DPC). These receptors all come from a woman in her forties or fifties with alopecia areata. Some clones in this sample may be carry-over from other donors' samples.

This clonotype was observed at least ten times. This rearrangement joins TRBV4-3 to TRBJ2-1, with 7 bases identical to TRBD2. Per germline, CDR1 LGHNA and CDR2 YSLEER. The CDR3 contains 15 residues. After removal of 0 bases from V and 9 bases from J, the junction contained 8 bases not matched to a gene. The CDR3 here is CASSQDAAGVGEQFF. The CDR3 coding sequence is TGCGCCAGCAGCCAAGATGCGGCGGGAGTTGGTGAGCAGTTCTTC.

The V call is TRBV7-2, the J call TRBJ1-2; perhaps TRBD1 as D (5 bases). Germline lookup yields CDR1 SGHTA and CDR2 FQGNSA. V was clipped by 5 bases and J by 7 bases, with 14 bases between them. The CDR3 consists of 13 residues. This chain's CDR3 is CASSQSRAGGYTF. In DNA, the CDR3 is TGTGCCAGCAGCCAGTCCAGGGCGGGTGGCTACACCTTC.

This clonotype was seen repeatedly, ten times or more. The chain couples TRBV7-8 to TRBJ1-1, with D possibly TRBD1 on 6 matching bases. Per the germline V gene, CDR1 is SGHVS and CDR2 is FQNEAQ. Trimming stripped 4 bases from V and 3 bases from J, with 15 bases between. CDR3 size: 15 residues. CDR3 residues: CASSSGGGPHTEAFF. The CDR3 nucleotides read TGTGCCAGCAGCTCCGGTGGGGGCCCCCACACTGAAGCTTTCTTT.

There are many counts of this clonotype. V usage is TRBV7-6 and J usage is TRBJ1-5; D remains unclear. Between the trimmed V and J ends, which lost 2 bases and 6 bases, there was a span of 8 bases. Germline V gene sequence: CDR1 SGHVS, CDR2 FNYEAQ. The CDR3 has 13 residues. The DNA for the CDR3 is TGTGCCAGCAGCTTATCAGAGGGTCAGCCCCAGCATTTT. Translated, it gives CASSLSEGQPQHF. The full variable domain, with the rest looked up from reference TRBV7-6 and TRBJ1-5, is GAGVSQSPRYKVTKRGQDVALRCDPISGHVSLYWYRQALGQGPEFLTYFNYEAQQDKSGLPNDRFSAERPEGSISTLTIQRTEQRDSAMYRCASSLSEGQPQHFGDGTRLSIL.

V is TRBV28 and J is TRBJ1-2, with unresolved D. The germline V and J ends were trimmed by 1 base and 8 bases, with 17 bases remaining between them. In germline, CDR1 is MDHEN, CDR2 SYDVKM. The CDR3 has 15 residues. In DNA, the CDR3 is TGTGCCAGCAGTTTATTCGGGCGGCCCAGCGAGGGCTACACCTTC. Its protein product is CASSLFGRPSEGYTF.

This clonotype was recorded many times. This rearrangement joins TRBV11-3 to TRBJ2-1; 7 bases line up with TRBD2. The CDR3 loop spans 15 amino acids. The germline CDR1 and CDR2 sequences are SGHNT and YENEEA. V shed 1 base and J 6 bases; nucleotides not matched to a gene: 6. CDR3 sequence reads: CASSLGGRTLNEQFF. CDR3 nucleotides: TGTGCCAGCAGCTTAGGCGGGAGAACTCTCAATGAGCAGTTCTTC.

This clonotype turned up a few times. V usage is TRBV20-1 and J usage is TRBJ2-4, with D unresolved. The CDR3 is 15 amino acids. Germline V CDR1 and CDR2: DFQATT, SNEGSKA (reference sequence). V was pared by 1 base and J by 5 bases, with 15 bases between. The DNA for the CDR3 is TGCAGTGCTAGAGGTCTCCGGGCCCAGGAAAACATTCAGTACTTC. Translation: CSARGLRAQENIQYF.

This clonotype was detected a few times. V and J are TRBV30 and TRBJ2-5; TRBD2 is a possible D gene (6 bases). Trimming stripped 4 bases from V and 4 bases from J, with 13 bases between. Germline CDR1 and CDR2: GTSNPN and SVGIG (reference sequence). There are 13 residues in the CDR3. The CDR3 reads CAWKYPGVETQYF. The CDR3 region has the DNA TGTGCCTGGAAATACCCGGGAGTAGAGACCCAGTACTTC. Variable domain in full (rest from reference TRBV30 and TRBJ2-5): SQTIHQWPATLVQPVGSPLSLECTVEGTSNPNLYWYRQAAGRGLQLLFYSVGIGQISSEVPQNLSASRPQDRQFILSSKKLLLSDSGFYLCAWKYPGVETQYFGPGTRLLVL.

The sample holds many counts of this clonotype. J is TRBJ2-2 and V is TRBV12-3 or TRBV12-4; TRBD1 or TRBD2 may be the D gene (5 bases each). The CDR3 is made up of 15 amino acids. Between the trimmed V and J ends, which lost 5 bases and 5 bases, there was a span of 15 bases. The CDR3 sequence is CASSRPGAITGELFF. The CDR3 DNA reads TGTGCCAGCAGTCGCCCCGGGGCGATAACCGGGGAGCTGTTTTTT.